This T cell receptor beta chain is drawn from a study of technical replicates of blood from a handful of donors. The method was immunoSEQ multiplex PCR; TCRdb's version includes in-frame clones alone and lacks a portion of them. Here the sample spans some 60,000 clones, roughly 95% being singletons. Per germline, CDR1 MRHNA and CDR2 SNTAGT. The CDR3 is made up of 18 amino acids. Trimming removed 0 bases from V and 1 base from J; junction bases left unmatched: 11. Specimen: PBMCs. The clonotype comes from a human donor in good health. Some clones in this sample may be carry-over from other donors' samples. The chain has TRBV6-4 and TRBJ1-1, with TRBD1 identical over 7 bases. CDR3 protein: CASSDSGGRGVKNTEAFF. CDR3 nucleotide sequence: TGTGCCAGCAGTGACTCCGGGGGCAGGGGGGTTAAGAACACTGAAGCTTTCTTT.